This entry features one T cell receptor (beta chain) sequence. The data belong to a study of T cell repertoires in cytomegalovirus infection. The wider study: From public TCR beta signatures came an indication of both CMV infection and matching HLA type.

This CDR3 has 17 amino acids. Trimming stripped 6 bases from V and 0 bases from J, with 18 bases between. The germline gives CDR1 MDHEN, CDR2 SYDVKM. TCRdb fed the reads into MiXCR, producing one record per CDR3 protein. Altogether about 740,000 distinct CDR3 sequences are present, about a third being singletons, with the ten largest covering around 2.8%. Sample: PBMCs. This rearrangement joins TRBV28 to TRBJ1-3, with TRBD1 as a possible D gene (6 bases). The source is a human donor in good health (CMV status not recorded). Some clones in this sample may be carry-over from other donors' samples. In DNA, the CDR3 is TGTGCCAGCAGCCCCAATTGGGGGGCCGGCTCTGGAAACACCATATATTTT. Translation: CASSPNWGAGSGNTIYF.